This T cell receptor (beta chain) was found in a study of beta chain features in type 1 diabetes. Overall study context: Patients did not differ from healthy donors in age, gender or cell yield. Findings and caveats of the study: Whether TCRB rearrangement is influenced by HLA type went unresolved here. Diminished insertions and augmented deletions at VDJ junctions characterized type 1 diabetes patients. Among all four CD4+ subsets, Type 1 diabetes patients had TCRB CDR3s that were moderately but significantly shorter.

This CDR3 has 14 amino acids. The V gene end was trimmed by 1 base and the J gene end by 6 bases; junction bases not matched to a gene: 4. Germline lookup yields CDR1 SGHAT and CDR2 FQNNGV. Expressed TCRB transcripts got sequenced, as all isolated RNA was reverse transcribed. Approximately 3.6 million reads were obtained on average from naive, central memory and regulatory T cell samples. TCRdb's copy holds only in-frame clones and misses some; the assay was immunoSEQ multiplex PCR. In the table there are about 360,000 clones, roughly 13% of which are singletons. This clone was observed a few times. Its antigen is unidentified.

This receptor was identified in a woman in her late teens or twenties with type 1 diabetes. The V call is TRBV11-2, the J call TRBJ2-7; 9 bases agree with TRBD1. Input material: naive CD4+ T cells from blood. DNA of the CDR3: TGTGCCAGCAGCTTAGGGACAGGGGTTCGCGAGCAGTACTTC. It translates to CASSLGTGVREQYF.